This T cell receptor (beta chain) was sequenced during a study of blood T cell repertoires in COVID-19. The overall study: The origin of the acute and convalescent COVID-19 samples was the United States, Italy and Spain. In each case, the material was cDNA or gDNA derived from T cells, B-cell-depleted T cells, or PBMCs.

Germline V gene data show CDR1 as LGHNA and CDR2 as YNFKEQ. J gave up 2 bases and V 4 bases, and 21 bases lay outside the gene matches. The CDR3 length is 20 residues. In the authors' methods: Amplification with reference gene primers provided the estimates of nucleated cell counts. TCRdb's copy holds only in-frame clones and misses some; the assay was immunoSEQ multiplex PCR. That table gives V, J and clone size, and the DNA gave D and trimming. This sample has some 45,000 clones; roughly 89% occur once, and the top ten carry 15%. Sequences were obtained from peripheral blood. V usage is TRBV4-2 and J usage is TRBJ2-7; 9 bases are shared with TRBD2. The TCR sequence derives from a man in his sixties with active COVID-19. Written as DNA, the CDR3 is TGTGCCAGCAGCCGCAAAGGGTTTGGACTAGCGTTGGTTGAAACCTACGAGCAGTACTTC. It is translated as CASSRKGFGLALVETYEQYF.